The present entry profiles one T cell receptor (beta chain) with its context. This entry belongs to a study of control samples from healthy donors and cancer patients. TCRdb keeps only in-frame clones here, not all; method: immunoSEQ multiplex PCR. Of 70,000 to 75,000 clones listed, approximately 94% are singletons. V dropped 3 bases and J dropped 7 bases, with 10 bases sitting between them. The CDR3 is made up of 12 amino acids. Per the germline V gene, CDR1 is SNHLY and CDR2 is FYNNEI. This TCR was recovered from a woman in her 30s in good health. Sequencing was carried out using blood. J is TRBJ2-7 and V is TRBV2; D is possibly TRBD2 (5 bases). CDR3 protein: CASSEGSGEQYF. Written as DNA, the CDR3 is TGTGCCAGCAGTGAGGGATCGGGGGAGCAGTACTTC.